This T cell receptor (beta chain) was identified during a study of blood T cells in healthy people across ages. Regarding the study as a whole: Donors of long life had a larger count of naive CD4+ cells and greater diversity than aged donors. Reliance upon unsorted PBMCs precluded definitive naive versus antigen-experienced comparison.

The length of the CDR3 is 15 residues. The V segment lost 7 bases and the J segment 5 bases; nucleotides outside the gene matches: 10. For the second PCR, which ran for about 7 to 11 cycles, a sample-barcoded 5' primer and a J-beta primer mix were used. Every sample gave at least 3 million paired-end reads containing CDR3. TCRdb reprocessed the 5' RACE reads with MiXCR, giving one entry per CDR3 protein. The data hold around 650,000 distinct CDR3 sequences, with 35% to 50% observed a single time. Turning to this clonotype: Its antigen is unknown.

The chain uses TRBV12-3 or TRBV12-4 and TRBJ2-1, with 8 bases lining up with TRBD2. Specimen: blood. This TCR derives from a man of 80 years or more in good health. The DNA for the CDR3 is TGTGCCAGCATACTTTCGACGGGAGGGAACAATGAGCAGTTCTTC. Translation gives CASILSTGGNNEQFF.